The rows below give T cell receptor beta chains drawn from one sample of a study of T cells in Graves' hyperthyroidism and ophthalmopathy. TCRdb reprocessed the multiplex PCR reads via MiXCR and lists one record per CDR3 protein. Here the sample spans about 620,000 distinct CDR3 sequences, around 15% being singletons. Input material: blood. Receptors were obtained from a woman younger than 45 with Graves' hyperthyroidism. Both conserved end residues are part of each CDR3. The D gene is left open where the match is weak. Some rows have no size entry. The others give once, few or many, or a class for an expanded clone.

clone size | D gene | J gene | V gene | CDR3 protein | CDR3 DNA
many | - | TRBJ2-5 | TRBV27 | CASSLRRGGGETQYF | TGTGCCAGCAGTTTAAGGCGCGGAGGGGGAGAGACCCAGTACTTC
many | - | TRBJ1-5 | TRBV12-3/TRBV12-4 | CASSLQFGGGQPQHF | TGTGCCAGCAGTTTACAATTTGGTGGGGGCCAGCCCCAGCATTTT
few | - | TRBJ2-4 | TRBV5-5 | CASSLGEGKNIQYF | TGTGCCAGCAGCTTAGGAGAGGGCAAAAACATTCAGTACTTC
- | - | TRBJ1-2 | TRBV6-1 | CAGSPQAPYGYTF | TGTGCCGGCAGTCCCCAAGCCCCCTATGGCTACACCTTC
many | TRBD2 | TRBJ2-1 | TRBV20-1 | CSARDHSGRSYNEQFF | TGCAGTGCTAGAGATCATAGCGGGAGGTCCTACAATGAGCAGTTCTTC
- | TRBD2 | TRBJ2-5 | TRBV6-2/TRBV6-3 | CASSRTLPGLPLGETQYF | TGTGCCAGCAGCCGGACTCTCCCGGGACTACCCTTGGGGGAGACCCAGTACTTC
many | - | TRBJ2-7 | TRBV20-1 | CSARAAHRTYEQYF | TGCAGTGCTAGAGCAGCCCATAGGACCTACGAGCAGTACTTC
- | - | TRBJ1-1 | TRBV30 | CAWSSGGFGTEAFF | TGTGCCTGGAGCTCCGGGGGATTTGGCACTGAAGCTTTCTTT
few | - | TRBJ1-1 | TRBV19 | CASSRQDNTEAFF | TGTGCCAGTAGTAGACAGGACAACACTGAAGCTTTCTTT
many | - | TRBJ2-1 | TRBV2 | CASSEMNEQFF | TGTGCCAGCAGTGAAATGAATGAGCAGTTCTTC
many | - | TRBJ2-1 | TRBV6-1 | CASSPQGLNEQFF | TGTGCCAGCAGCCCCCAAGGTCTGAATGAGCAGTTCTTC
- | TRBD1 | TRBJ2-1 | TRBV29-1 | CSAGQDNEQFF | TGCAGCGCGGGACAGGACAATGAGCAGTTCTTC
many | - | TRBJ1-1 | TRBV28 | CAIWGSRGNTEAFF | TGTGCCATTTGGGGATCACGGGGGAACACTGAAGCTTTCTTT
few | - | TRBJ2-5 | TRBV5-7 | CASSSSPGPAETQYF | TGTGCCAGCAGCTCCAGCCCTGGCCCCGCGGAGACCCAGTACTTC
many | - | TRBJ1-2 | TRBV2 | CASSPPYVPDRGYGYTF | TGTGCCAGCAGTCCACCATACGTTCCGGACAGAGGGTATGGCTACACCTTC
- | - | TRBJ1-5 | TRBV11-2 | CASSRGSVQPQHF | TGTGCCAGCAGCCGGGGCTCCGTTCAGCCCCAGCATTTT
many | - | TRBJ2-5 | TRBV28 | CASRSPPYGGETQYF | TGTGCCAGCAGATCACCCCCATATGGGGGGGAGACCCAGTACTTC
- | TRBD1 | TRBJ1-6 | TRBV28 | CASSLQADRASSYNSPLHF | TGTGCCAGCAGTCTCCAAGCTGACAGGGCGAGCTCCTATAATTCACCCCTCCACTTT
many | - | TRBJ1-1 | TRBV9 | CASSRLGRDTEAFF | TGTGCCAGCAGCAGACTAGGACGGGACACTGAAGCTTTCTTT
- | TRBD2 | TRBJ2-3 | TRBV6-1 | CASSPGGGRTQYF | TGTGCCAGCAGTCCGGGGGGAGGGAGGACGCAGTATTTT
- | - | TRBJ1-2 | TRBV5-1 | CASSLVGGPNYGYTF | TGCGCCAGCAGCTTGGTTGGGGGACCTAACTATGGCTACACCTTC
- | - | TRBJ1-1 | TRBV13 | CASSGGTGRGTEAFF | TGTGCCAGCAGCGGCGGAACAGGGCGGGGCACTGAAGCTTTCTTT
- | - | TRBJ1-4 | TRBV9 | CASSPGGWGNEKLFF | TGTGCCAGCAGCCCCGGGGGCTGGGGAAATGAAAAACTGTTTTTT
many | - | TRBJ2-7 | TRBV12-3/TRBV12-4 | CASSLWAAPTYEQYF | TGTGCCAGCAGTTTATGGGCGGCACCGACCTACGAGCAGTACTTC
many | TRBD1 | TRBJ2-1 | TRBV29-1 | CSVTGDRVVNEQFF | TGCAGCGTTACCGGGGACAGGGTAGTAAATGAGCAGTTCTTC
few | - | TRBJ1-2 | TRBV19 | CASSEGNSNYGYTF | TGTGCCAGTAGTGAGGGAAATTCTAACTATGGCTACACCTTC
- | - | TRBJ2-6 | TRBV5-1 | CASSLVRGLTGANVLTF | TGCGCCAGCAGCTTGGTCCGCGGTTTGACTGGGGCCAACGTCCTGACTTTC
many | - | TRBJ2-7 | TRBV6-1 | CASGAGYYEQYF | TGTGCCAGCGGCGCAGGGTACTACGAGCAGTACTTC
many | TRBD2 | TRBJ2-7 | TRBV28 | CASRLLAGSNPSYEQYF | TGTGCCAGCAGATTACTAGCGGGTTCCAATCCCTCCTACGAGCAGTACTTC
many | - | TRBJ2-1 | TRBV29-1 | CSVGLVSYNEQFF | TGCAGCGTTGGACTAGTCTCCTACAATGAGCAGTTCTTC
many | TRBD2 | TRBJ2-1 | TRBV24-1 | CATRTSGRTNEQFF | TGTGCCACCAGGACTAGCGGGAGGACCAATGAGCAGTTCTTC
many | - | TRBJ2-7 | TRBV27 | CASSWTRSSYEQYF | TGTGCCAGCAGTTGGACGAGGAGCTCCTACGAGCAGTACTTC
- | - | TRBJ1-1 | TRBV5-1 | CASSSQTNTEAFF | TGCGCCAGCAGCTCCCAGACGAACACTGAAGCTTTCTTT
many | - | TRBJ2-7 | TRBV20-1 | CSASLSGRSSYEQYF | TGCAGTGCCAGCCTAAGCGGGCGGAGCTCCTACGAGCAGTACTTC
many | - | TRBJ2-1 | TRBV12-3/TRBV12-4 | CASSTSGGPYNEQFF | -
many | - | TRBJ2-1 | TRBV11-3 | CASSLGAGFDEQFF | TGTGCCAGCAGCTTGGGAGCAGGGTTCGATGAGCAGTTCTTC
many | TRBD2 | TRBJ2-1 | TRBV20-1 | CSARSPSGNEQFF | TGCAGTGCTAGGTCTCCTAGCGGGAATGAGCAGTTCTTC
- | - | TRBJ2-7 | TRBV4-1 | CASSQESQTSYEQYF | TGCGCCAGCAGCCAAGAATCACAGACGTCCTACGAGCAGTACTTC
many | - | TRBJ1-5 | TRBV12-3/TRBV12-4 | CASSSRRVMDQPQHF | TGTGCCAGCAGTTCGCGAAGGGTTATGGACCAGCCCCAGCATTTT
few | - | TRBJ1-5 | TRBV6-1 | CASIQKGTVLQPQHF | TGTGCCAGCATTCAAAAAGGGACGGTGTTACAGCCCCAGCATTTT
few | - | TRBJ2-3 | TRBV24-1 | CATSDFTRGVSTDTQYF | TGTGCCACCAGTGATTTCACCAGGGGGGTTAGCACAGATACGCAGTATTTT
- | - | TRBJ1-1 | TRBV7-9 | CASSPGTLAEAFF | TGTGCCAGCAGCCCCGGAACCTTGGCTGAAGCTTTCTTT
few | - | TRBJ1-5 | TRBV28 | CASSYNGIQPQHF | TGTGCCAGCAGTTATAACGGTATTCAGCCCCAGCATTTT
many | TRBD2 | TRBJ2-2 | TRBV7-9 | CASSLSAASGSVGELFF | TGTGCCAGCAGCTTAAGCGCGGCTAGCGGGAGCGTCGGGGAGCTGTTTTTT
many | - | TRBJ2-7 | TRBV13 | CASSLGPAAPYEQYF | TGTGCCAGCAGCTTAGGGCCGGCGGCACCCTACGAGCAGTACTTC
few | - | TRBJ1-4 | TRBV15 | CATSRDRGATNEKLFF | TGTGCCACCAGCAGAGATCGAGGCGCAACTAATGAAAAACTGTTTTTT
many | TRBD1 | TRBJ2-3 | TRBV28 | CASRTQGAREDTQYF | TGTGCCAGCAGAACCCAGGGGGCGCGGGAAGATACGCAGTATTTT
many | - | TRBJ1-1 | TRBV12-3/TRBV12-4 | CASTNIQGRFGTEAFF | TGTGCCAGCACTAATATCCAGGGGCGGTTCGGCACTGAAGCTTTCTTT
few | - | TRBJ2-4 | TRBV20-1 | CSARDGVAKNIQYF | TGCAGTGCTAGAGACGGTGTAGCCAAAAACATTCAGTACTTC
few | - | TRBJ2-3 | TRBV6-1 | CASSALDTQYF | TGTGCCAGCAGTGCACTAGATACGCAGTATTTT
few | TRBD1 | TRBJ1-5 | TRBV19 | CASSDRVLSNQPQHF | TGTGCCAGTAGTGACAGGGTACTAAGCAATCAGCCCCAGCATTTT
- | TRBD2 | TRBJ2-7 | TRBV4-1 | CASSQVGTISYEQYF | TGCGCCAGCAGCCAAGTCGGGACTATCTCCTACGAGCAGTACTTC
few | TRBD1 | TRBJ1-3 | TRBV6-5 | CASRYRGGENTIYF | TGTGCCAGCAGATACAGGGGCGGCGAAAACACCATATATTTT